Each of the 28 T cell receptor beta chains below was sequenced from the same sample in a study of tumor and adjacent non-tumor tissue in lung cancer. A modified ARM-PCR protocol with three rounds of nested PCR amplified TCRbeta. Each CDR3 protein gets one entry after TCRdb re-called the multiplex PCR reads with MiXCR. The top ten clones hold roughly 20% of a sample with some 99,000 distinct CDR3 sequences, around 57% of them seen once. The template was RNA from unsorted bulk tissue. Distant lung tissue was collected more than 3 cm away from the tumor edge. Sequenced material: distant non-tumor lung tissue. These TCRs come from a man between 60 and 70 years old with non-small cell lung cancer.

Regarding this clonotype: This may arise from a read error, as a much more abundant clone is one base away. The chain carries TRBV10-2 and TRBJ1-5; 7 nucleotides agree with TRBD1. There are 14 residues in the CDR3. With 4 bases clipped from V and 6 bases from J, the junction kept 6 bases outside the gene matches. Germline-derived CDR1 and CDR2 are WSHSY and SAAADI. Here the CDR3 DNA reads TGCGCCAGCAGTGGCATAGGGGGCGTTCAGCCCCAGCATTTT. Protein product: CASSGIGGVQPQHF.

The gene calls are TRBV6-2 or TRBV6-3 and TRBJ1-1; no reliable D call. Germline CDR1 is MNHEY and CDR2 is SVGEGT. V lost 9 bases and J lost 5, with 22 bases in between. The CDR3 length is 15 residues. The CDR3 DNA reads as TGTGCCAGTAGTGAGGCCAAGGGTTTGGAAACTGAAGCTTTCTTT. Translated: CASSEAKGLETEAFF.

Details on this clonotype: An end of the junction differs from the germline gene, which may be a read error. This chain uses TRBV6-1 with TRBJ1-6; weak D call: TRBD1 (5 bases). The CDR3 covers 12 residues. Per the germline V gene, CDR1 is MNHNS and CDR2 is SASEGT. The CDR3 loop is CASSIGDRPLNF. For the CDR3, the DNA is TGTGCCAGCTCAATAGGGGATAGACCCCTCAACTTT.

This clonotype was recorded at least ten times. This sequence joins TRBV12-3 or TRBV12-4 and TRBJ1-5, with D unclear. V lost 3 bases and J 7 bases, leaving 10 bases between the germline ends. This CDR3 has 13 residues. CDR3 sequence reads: CASSFTKNQPQHF. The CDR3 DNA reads TGTGCCAGCAGTTTTACCAAGAACCAGCCCCAGCATTTT.

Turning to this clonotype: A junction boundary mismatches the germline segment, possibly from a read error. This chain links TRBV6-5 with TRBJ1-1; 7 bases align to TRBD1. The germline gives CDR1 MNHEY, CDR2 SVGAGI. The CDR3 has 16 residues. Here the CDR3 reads CASSRQGIWQNTEAFF. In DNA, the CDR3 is TGTGCTAGCAGCAGACAGGGAATATGGCAAAACACTGAAGCTTTCTTT.

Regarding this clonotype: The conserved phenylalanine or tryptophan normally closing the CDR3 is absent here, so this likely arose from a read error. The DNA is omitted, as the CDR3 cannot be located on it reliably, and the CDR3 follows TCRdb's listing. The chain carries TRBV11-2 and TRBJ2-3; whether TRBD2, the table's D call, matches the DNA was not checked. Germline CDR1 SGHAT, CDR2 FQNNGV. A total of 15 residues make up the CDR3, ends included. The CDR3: CATSLTSPNTDTQYL.

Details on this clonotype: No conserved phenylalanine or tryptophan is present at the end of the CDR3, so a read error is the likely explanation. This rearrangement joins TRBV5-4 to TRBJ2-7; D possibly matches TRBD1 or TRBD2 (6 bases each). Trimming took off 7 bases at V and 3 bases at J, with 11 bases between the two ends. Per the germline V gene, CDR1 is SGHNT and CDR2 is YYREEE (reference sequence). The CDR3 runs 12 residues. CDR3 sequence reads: CASGEGGYEQYL. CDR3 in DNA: TGTGCCAGCGGCGAGGGGGGCTACGAGCAGTACCTC.

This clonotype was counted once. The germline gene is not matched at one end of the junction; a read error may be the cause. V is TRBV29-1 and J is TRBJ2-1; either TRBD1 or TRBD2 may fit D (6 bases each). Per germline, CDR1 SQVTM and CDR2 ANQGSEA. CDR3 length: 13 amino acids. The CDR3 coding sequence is TGCAGCGCGCAAAGGGGGGCGAGTAATGGGCAGATCTTC. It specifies CSAQRGASNGQIF.

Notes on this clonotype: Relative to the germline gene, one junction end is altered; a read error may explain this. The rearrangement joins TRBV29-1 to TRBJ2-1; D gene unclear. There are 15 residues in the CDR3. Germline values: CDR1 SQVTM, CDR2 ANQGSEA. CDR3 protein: CRVEGKYSSYNERFF. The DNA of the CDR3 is TGCAGAGTTGAAGGTAAATACAGCTCCTACAATGAGCGGTTCTTC.

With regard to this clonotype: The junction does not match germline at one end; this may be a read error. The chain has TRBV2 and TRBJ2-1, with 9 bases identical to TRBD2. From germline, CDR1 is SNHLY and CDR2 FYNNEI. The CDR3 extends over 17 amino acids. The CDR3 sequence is CASSEVWSSGMGNGQFF. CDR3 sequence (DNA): TGTGCCAGCAGTGAAGTATGGTCTAGCGGGATGGGGAATGGGCAGTTCTTC.

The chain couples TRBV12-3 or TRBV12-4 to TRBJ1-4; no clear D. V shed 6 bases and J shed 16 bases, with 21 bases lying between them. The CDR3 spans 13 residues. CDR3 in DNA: TGTGCCAGCAGCCCCGCTCGGTCCGCCGGCGGGTTTTTT. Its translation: CASSPARSAGGFF.

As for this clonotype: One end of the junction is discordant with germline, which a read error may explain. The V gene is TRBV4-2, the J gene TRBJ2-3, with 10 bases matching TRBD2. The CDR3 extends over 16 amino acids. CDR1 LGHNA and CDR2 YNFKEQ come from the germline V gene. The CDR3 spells CASSPTSGASTDAQYF. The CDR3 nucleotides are TGTGCCAGCAGCCCTACTAGCGGGGCAAGCACAGATGCGCAGTATTTT.

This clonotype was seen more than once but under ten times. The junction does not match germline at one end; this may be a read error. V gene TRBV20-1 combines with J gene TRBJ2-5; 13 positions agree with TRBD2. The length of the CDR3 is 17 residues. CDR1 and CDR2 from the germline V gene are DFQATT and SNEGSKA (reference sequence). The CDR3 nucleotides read TGCTGTGCTAGAGCAACTAGCGGGAGGGCCAGGGTAGAGACCCAGTACTTC. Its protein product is CCARATSGRARVETQYF.

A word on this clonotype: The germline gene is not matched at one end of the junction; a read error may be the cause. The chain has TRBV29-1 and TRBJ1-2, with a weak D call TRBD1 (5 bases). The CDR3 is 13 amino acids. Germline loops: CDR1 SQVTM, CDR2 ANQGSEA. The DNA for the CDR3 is TGCAGCGTTGATCTCGGGGCGGCTTATGACTACACCTTC. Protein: CSVDLGAAYDYTF. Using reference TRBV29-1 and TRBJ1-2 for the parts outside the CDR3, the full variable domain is SAVISQKPSRDICQRGTSLTIQCQVDSQVTMMFWYRQQPGQSLTLIATANQGSEATYESGFVIDKFPISRPNLTFSTLTVSNMSPEDSSIYLCSVDLGAAYDYTFGSGTRLTVV.

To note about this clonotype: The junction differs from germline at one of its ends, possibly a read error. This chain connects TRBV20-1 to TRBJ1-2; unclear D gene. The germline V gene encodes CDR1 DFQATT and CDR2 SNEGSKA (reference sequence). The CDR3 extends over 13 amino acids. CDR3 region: CRARAGVLHGYTF. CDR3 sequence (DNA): TGCAGAGCTAGAGCGGGCGTTTTACATGGCTACACCTTC.

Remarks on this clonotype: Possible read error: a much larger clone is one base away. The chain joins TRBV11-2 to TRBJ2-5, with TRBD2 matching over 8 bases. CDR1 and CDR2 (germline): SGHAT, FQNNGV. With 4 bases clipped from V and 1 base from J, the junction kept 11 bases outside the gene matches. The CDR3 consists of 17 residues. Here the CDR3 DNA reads TGTGCCAGCAGCTCGGGAATAGCGGGGAACTTCCAAGAGACCCAGTACTTC. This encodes CASSSGIAGNFQETQYF.

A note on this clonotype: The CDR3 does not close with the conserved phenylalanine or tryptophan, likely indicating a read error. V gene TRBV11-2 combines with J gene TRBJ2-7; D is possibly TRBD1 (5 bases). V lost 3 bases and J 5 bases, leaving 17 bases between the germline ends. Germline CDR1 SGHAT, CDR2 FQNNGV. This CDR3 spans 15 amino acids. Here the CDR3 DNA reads TGTGCCAGCAGCTTTGCCCACTGGGGCGATAACGAGCAGTACCTC. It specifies CASSFAHWGDNEQYL.

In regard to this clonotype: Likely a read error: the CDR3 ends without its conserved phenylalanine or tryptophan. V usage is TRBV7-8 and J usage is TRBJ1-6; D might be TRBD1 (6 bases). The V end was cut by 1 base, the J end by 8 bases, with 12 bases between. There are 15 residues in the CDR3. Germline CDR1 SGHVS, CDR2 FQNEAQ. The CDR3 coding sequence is TGTGCCAGCAGCTTAGAGTCGGCAGGGGATTCACCCCTCCACTTA. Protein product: CASSLESAGDSPLHL.

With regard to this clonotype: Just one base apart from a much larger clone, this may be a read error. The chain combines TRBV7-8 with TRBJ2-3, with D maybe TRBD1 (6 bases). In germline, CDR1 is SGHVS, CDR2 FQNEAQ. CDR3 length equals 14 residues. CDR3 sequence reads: CTSSLAGGTDTQYF. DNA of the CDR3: TGTACCAGCAGCTTAGCAGGGGGCACAGATACGCAGTATTTT. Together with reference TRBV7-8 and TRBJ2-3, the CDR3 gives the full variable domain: GAGVSQSPRYKVAKRGQDVALRCDPISGHVSLFWYQQALGQGPEFLTYFQNEAQLDKSGLPSDRFFAERPEGSVSTLKIQRTQQEDSAVYLCTSSLAGGTDTQYFGPGTRLTVL.

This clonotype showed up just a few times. For the CDR3, the DNA is TGTGCCAGCAGTTCCCCGACATCGTCAACTAATGAAAAACTGTTTTTT. Translation gives CASSSPTSSTNEKLFF. This chain joins TRBV28 and TRBJ1-4; no clear D. In germline, CDR1 is MDHEN, CDR2 SYDVKM. CDR3 length equals 16 residues. With 4 bases removed from V and 0 bases from J, the gap between germline ends came to 12 bases. Full variable domain (missing parts from reference TRBV28 and TRBJ1-4): DVKVTQSSRYLVKRTGEKVFLECVQDMDHENMFWYRQDPGLGLRLIYFSYDVKMKEKGDIPEGYSVSREKKERFSLILESASTNQTSMYLCASSSPTSSTNEKLFFGSGTQLSVL.

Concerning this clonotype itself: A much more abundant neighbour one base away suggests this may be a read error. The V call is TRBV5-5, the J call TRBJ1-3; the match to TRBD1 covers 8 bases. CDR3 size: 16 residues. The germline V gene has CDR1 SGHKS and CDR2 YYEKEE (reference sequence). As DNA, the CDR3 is TGTGCCAGCAACTTGGCAGGGGGCGCCTCTGGAAACACCATATATTTT. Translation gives CASNLAGGASGNTIYF.

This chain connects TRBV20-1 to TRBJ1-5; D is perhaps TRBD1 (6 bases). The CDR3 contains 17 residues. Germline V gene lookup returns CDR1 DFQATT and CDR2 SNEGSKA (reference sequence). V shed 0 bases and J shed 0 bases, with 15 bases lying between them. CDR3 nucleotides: TGCAGTGCTAGAGACTTACAGGGCCCGTATAGCAATCAGCCCCAGCATTTT. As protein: CSARDLQGPYSNQPQHF.

CDR3 amino acids: CSAPNQGGTDTQYF. The CDR3 DNA is TGCAGTGCCCCCAACCAGGGGGGGACAGATACGCAGTATTTT. The chain carries TRBV20-1 and TRBJ2-3; D possibly uses TRBD1 or TRBD2 (7 bases each). V dropped 6 bases and J dropped 3 bases, with 16 bases sitting between them. Germline V gene data show CDR1 as DFQATT and CDR2 as SNEGSKA (reference sequence). This CDR3 region has 14 residues.

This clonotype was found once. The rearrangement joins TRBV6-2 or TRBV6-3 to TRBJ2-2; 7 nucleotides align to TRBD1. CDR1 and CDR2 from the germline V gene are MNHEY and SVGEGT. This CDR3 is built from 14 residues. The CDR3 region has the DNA TGTGTCAGACAGGGATTAGCGAGGACCGGGGAGCTGTTTTTT. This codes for CVRQGLARTGELFF.

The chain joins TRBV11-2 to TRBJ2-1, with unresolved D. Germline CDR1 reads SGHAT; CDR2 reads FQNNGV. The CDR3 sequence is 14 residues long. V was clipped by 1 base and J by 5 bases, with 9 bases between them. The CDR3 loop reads CASSLGCHDNEQFF. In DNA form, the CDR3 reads TGTGCCAGCAGCTTAGGCTGTCATGACAATGAGCAGTTCTTC.

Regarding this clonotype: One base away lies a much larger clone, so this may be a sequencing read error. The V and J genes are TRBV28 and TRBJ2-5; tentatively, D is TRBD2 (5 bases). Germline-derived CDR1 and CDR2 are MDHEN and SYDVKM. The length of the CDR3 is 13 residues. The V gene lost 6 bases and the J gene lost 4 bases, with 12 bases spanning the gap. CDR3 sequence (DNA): TGTGCCAGCAGACGGACTTACCGAGAGACCCAGTACTTC. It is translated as CASRRTYRETQYF.

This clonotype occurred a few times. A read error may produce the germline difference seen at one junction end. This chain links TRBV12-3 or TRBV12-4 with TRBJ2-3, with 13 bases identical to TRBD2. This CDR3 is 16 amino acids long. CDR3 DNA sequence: TGTGCCAGCAGTTCTCGGACTAGCGGGAGTACAGATGCGCAGTATTTT. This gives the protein CASSSRTSGSTDAQYF.

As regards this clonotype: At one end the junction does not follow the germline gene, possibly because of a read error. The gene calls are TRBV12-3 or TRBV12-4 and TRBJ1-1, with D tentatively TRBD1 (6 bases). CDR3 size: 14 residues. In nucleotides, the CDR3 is TGTGGCAGCAGACACAGGGATGGGATCGCTGAAGCTTTCTTC. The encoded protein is CGSRHRDGIAEAFF.